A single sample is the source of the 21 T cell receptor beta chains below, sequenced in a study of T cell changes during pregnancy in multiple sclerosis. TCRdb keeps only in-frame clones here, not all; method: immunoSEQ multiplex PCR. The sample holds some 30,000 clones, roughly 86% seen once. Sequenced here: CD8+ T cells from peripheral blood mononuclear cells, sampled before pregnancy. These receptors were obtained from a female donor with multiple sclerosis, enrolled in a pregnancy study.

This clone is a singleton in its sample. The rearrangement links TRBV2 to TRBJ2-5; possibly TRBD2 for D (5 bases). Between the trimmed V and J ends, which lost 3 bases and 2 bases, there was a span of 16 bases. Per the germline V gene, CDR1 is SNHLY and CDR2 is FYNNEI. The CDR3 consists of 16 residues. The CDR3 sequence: CASSDFEGEGQETQYF. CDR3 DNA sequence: TGTGCCAGCAGTGATTTCGAGGGAGAAGGGCAAGAGACCCAGTACTTC. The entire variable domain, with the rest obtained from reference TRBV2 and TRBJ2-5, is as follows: EPEVTQTPSHQVTQMGQEVILRCVPISNHLYFYWYRQILGQKVEFLVSFYNNEISEKSEIFDDQFSVERPDGSNFTLKIRSTKLEDSAMYFCASSDFEGEGQETQYFGPGTRLLVL.

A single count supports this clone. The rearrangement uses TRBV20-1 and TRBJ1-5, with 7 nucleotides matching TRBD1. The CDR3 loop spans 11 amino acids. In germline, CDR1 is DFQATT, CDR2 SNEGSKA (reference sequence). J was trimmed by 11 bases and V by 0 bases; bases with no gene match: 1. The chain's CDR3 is CSAREGQTQHF. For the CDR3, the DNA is TGCAGTGCTAGAGAGGGACAGACCCAGCATTTT.

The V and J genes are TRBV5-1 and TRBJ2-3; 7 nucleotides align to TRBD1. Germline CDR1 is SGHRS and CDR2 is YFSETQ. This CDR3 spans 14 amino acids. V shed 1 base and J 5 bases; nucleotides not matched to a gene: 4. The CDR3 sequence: CASSLNRGQDTQYF. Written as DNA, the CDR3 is TGCGCCAGCAGCTTGAACAGGGGACAAGATACGCAGTATTTT.

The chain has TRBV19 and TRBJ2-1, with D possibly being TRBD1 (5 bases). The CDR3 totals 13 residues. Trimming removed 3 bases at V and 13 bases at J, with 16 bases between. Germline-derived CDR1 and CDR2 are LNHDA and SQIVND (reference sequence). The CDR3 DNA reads TGTGCCAGTAGTATGGTACTGGACACCCCCCAGTTCTTC. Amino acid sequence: CASSMVLDTPQFF.

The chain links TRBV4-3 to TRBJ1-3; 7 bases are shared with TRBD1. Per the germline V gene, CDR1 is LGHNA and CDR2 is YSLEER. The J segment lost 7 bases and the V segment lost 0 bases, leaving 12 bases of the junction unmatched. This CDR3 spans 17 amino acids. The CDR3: CASSQDDRGRLLNTIYF. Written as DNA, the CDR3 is TGCGCCAGCAGCCAAGATGATAGGGGGCGGCTGTTGAACACCATATATTTT.

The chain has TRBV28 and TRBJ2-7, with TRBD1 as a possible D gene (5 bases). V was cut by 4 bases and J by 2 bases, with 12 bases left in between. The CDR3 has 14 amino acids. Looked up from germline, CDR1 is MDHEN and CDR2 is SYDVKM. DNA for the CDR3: TGTGCCAGCAGTTACTTGACAGCAACCTACGAGCAGTACTTC. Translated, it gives CASSYLTATYEQYF. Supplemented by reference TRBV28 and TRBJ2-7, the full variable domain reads DVKVTQSSRYLVKRTGEKVFLECVQDMDHENMFWYRQDPGLGLRLIYFSYDVKMKEKGDIPEGYSVSREKKERFSLILESASTNQTSMYLCASSYLTATYEQYFGPGTRLTVT.

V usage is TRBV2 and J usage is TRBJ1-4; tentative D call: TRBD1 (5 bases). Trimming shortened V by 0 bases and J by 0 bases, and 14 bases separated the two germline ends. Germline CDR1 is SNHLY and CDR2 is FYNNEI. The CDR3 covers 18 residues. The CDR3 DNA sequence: TGTGCCAGCAGTGAAGCGCTGACAGACCTTGCAACTAATGAAAAACTGTTTTTT. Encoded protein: CASSEALTDLATNEKLFF.

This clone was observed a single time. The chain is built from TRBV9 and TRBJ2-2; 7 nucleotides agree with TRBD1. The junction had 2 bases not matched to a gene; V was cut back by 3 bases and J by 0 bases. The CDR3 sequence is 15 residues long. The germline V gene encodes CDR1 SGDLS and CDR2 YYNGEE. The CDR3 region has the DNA TGTGCCAGCAGCGCCGGGACAGCGAACACCGGGGAGCTGTTTTTT. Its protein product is CASSAGTANTGELFF.

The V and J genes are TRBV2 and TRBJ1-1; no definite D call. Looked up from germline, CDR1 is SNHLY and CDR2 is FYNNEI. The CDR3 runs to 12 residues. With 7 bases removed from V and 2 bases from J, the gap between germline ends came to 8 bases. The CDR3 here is CASTLYNTEAFF. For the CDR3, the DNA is TGTGCCAGCACTCTCTACAACACTGAAGCTTTCTTT.

This chain's CDR3 is CASSLTSGHNEQFF. The DNA for the CDR3 is TGTGCCAGCTCACTGACTAGCGGACACAATGAGCAGTTCTTC. The rearrangement joins TRBV18 to TRBJ2-1; 9 bases align to TRBD2. The CDR3 sequence is 14 residues long. Germline V lookup: CDR1 KGHSH, CDR2 LQKENI. J was trimmed by 5 bases and V by 4 bases; bases with no gene match: 3.

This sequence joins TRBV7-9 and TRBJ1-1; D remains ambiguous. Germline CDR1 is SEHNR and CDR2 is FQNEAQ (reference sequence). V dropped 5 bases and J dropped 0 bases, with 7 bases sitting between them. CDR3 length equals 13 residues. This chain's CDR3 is CASSPTLNTEAFF. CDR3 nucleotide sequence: TGTGCCAGCAGCCCGACTTTGAACACTGAAGCTTTCTTT.

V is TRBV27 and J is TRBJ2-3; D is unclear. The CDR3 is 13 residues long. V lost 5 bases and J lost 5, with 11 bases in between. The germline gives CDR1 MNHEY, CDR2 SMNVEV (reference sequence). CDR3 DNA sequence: TGTGCCAGCAGTCGTGTCCCCGGAGATACGCAGTATTTT. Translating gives CASSRVPGDTQYF.

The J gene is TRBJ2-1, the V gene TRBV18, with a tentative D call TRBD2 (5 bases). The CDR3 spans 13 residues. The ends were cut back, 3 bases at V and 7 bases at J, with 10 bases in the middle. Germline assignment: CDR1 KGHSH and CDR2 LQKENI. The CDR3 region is CASSPDGENEQFF. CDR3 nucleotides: TGTGCCAGCTCACCGGACGGGGAGAATGAGCAGTTCTTC.

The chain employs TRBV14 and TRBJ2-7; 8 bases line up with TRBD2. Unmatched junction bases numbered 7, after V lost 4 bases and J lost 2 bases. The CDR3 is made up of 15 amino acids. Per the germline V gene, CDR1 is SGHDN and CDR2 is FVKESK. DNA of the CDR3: TGTGCCAGCAGCCGCCGCGGGGGGTCGGCCTACGAGCAGTACTTC. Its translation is CASSRRGGSAYEQYF.

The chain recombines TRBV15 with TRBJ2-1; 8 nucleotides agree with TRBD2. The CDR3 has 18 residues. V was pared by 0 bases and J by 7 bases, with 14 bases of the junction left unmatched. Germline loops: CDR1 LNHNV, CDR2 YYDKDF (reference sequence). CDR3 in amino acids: CATSRDWREAHSRNEQFF. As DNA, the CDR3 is TGTGCCACCAGCAGAGATTGGCGGGAGGCCCACTCGCGGAATGAGCAGTTCTTC.

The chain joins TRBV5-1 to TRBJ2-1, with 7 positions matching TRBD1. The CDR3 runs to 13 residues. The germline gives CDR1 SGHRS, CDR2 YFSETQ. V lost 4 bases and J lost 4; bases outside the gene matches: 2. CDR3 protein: CASSGGQYNEQFF. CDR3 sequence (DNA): TGCGCCAGCAGCGGGGGACAGTACAATGAGCAGTTCTTC. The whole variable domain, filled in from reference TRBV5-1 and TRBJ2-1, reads KAGVTQTPRYLIKTRGQQVTLSCSPISGHRSVSWYQQTPGQGLQFLFEYFSETQRNKGNFPGRFSGRQFSNSRSEMNVSTLELGDSALYLCASSGGQYNEQFFGPGTRLTVL.

CDR3: CASSTRQGSLHEQYF. CDR3 nucleotide sequence: TGCGCCAGCAGCACCCGACAGGGGAGTCTCCACGAGCAGTACTTC. The rearrangement uses TRBV5-1 and TRBJ2-7, with TRBD1 matching 8 bases. This CDR3 has 15 amino acids. V lost 4 bases to trimming and J lost 5 bases; unmatched junction nucleotides: 11. Germline V gene sequence: CDR1 SGHRS, CDR2 YFSETQ.

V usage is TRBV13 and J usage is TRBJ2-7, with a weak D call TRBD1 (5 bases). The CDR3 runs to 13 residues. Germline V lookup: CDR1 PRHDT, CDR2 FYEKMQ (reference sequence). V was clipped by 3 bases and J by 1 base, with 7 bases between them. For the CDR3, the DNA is TGTGCCAGCAGCTTTCCAGGGTCCTACGAGCAGTACTTC. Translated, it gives CASSFPGSYEQYF.

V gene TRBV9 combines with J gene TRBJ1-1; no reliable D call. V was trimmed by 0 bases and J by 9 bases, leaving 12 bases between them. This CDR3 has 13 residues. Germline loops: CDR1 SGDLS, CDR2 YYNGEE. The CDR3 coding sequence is TGTGCCAGCAGCGTAGGTGGGGAGGTGCAAGCTTTCTTT. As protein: CASSVGGEVQAFF.

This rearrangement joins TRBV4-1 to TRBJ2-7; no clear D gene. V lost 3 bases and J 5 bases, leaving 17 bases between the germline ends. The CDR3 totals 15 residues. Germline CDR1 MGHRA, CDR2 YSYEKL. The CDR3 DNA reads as TGCGCCAGCAGCCAGGTCAACGAAGCCTTCGACGAGCAGTACTTC. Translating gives CASSQVNEAFDEQYF.

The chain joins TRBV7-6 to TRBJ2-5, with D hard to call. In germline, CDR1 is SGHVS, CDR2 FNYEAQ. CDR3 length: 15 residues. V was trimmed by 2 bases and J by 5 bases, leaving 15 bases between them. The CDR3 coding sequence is TGTGCCAGCAGCTTAAGGTTAGCAGAAATGGAGACCCAGTACTTC. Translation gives CASSLRLAEMETQYF.